These 10 T cell receptor beta chains were sequenced from one sample in a study of cytomegalovirus exposure and HLA in healthy donors. The repertoire was sequenced with immunoSEQ multiplex PCR; TCRdb's copy has only in-frame clones and lacks some. This table holds about 78,000 clones, about 96% found once. Material: PBMCs. The receptors come from a young man in good health and CMV-seropositive.

The chain couples TRBV2 to TRBJ2-1; D not resolved. There are 14 residues in the CDR3. Germline assignment: CDR1 SNHLY and CDR2 FYNNEI. V dropped 0 bases and J dropped 8 bases, with 11 bases sitting between them. The CDR3 region has the DNA TGTGCCAGCAGTGAAGCGCCAGGTTTGGATGAGCAGTTCTTC. Translating it yields CASSEAPGLDEQFF.

This clone was seen just once. The chain combines TRBV7-8 with TRBJ1-1; TRBD1 is a possible D gene (6 bases). CDR3 size: 13 residues. CDR1 is SGHVS and CDR2 is FQNEAQ in the germline V gene. V was pared by 4 bases and J by 5 bases, with 11 bases between. The CDR3 nucleotides read TGTGCCAGCAGCTCGTACCAGGGGACTGAAGCTTTCTTT. Protein sequence: CASSSYQGTEAFF.

The chain has TRBV5-1 and TRBJ2-7, with 9 bases aligning to TRBD2. This CDR3 is 14 amino acids long. The germline V gene encodes CDR1 SGHRS and CDR2 YFSETQ. The J segment lost 6 bases and the V segment lost 2 bases, leaving 6 bases of the junction unmatched. CDR3 in amino acids: CASSFGLAGIEQYF. The CDR3 DNA reads as TGCGCCAGCAGCTTTGGTCTAGCGGGAATCGAGCAGTACTTC.

The chain recombines TRBV5-6 with TRBJ2-7; possibly TRBD1 for D (5 bases). The CDR3 runs to 14 residues. V lost 0 bases to trimming and J lost 0 bases, with 7 bases between them. Germline CDR1 is SGHDT and CDR2 is YYEEEE. The CDR3 region has the DNA TGTGCCAGCAGCTTGGAAGGGGTCTCCTACGAGCAGTACTTC. Encoded protein: CASSLEGVSYEQYF. Filled out from reference TRBV5-6 and TRBJ2-7, the complete variable domain reads DAGVTQSPTHLIKTRGQQVTLRCSPKSGHDTVSWYQQALGQGPQFIFQYYEEEERQRGNFPDRFSGHQFPNYSSELNVNALLLGDSALYLCASSLEGVSYEQYFGPGTRLTVT.

V is TRBV5-6 and J is TRBJ1-5, with a tentative D call TRBD1 (5 bases). Germline V gives CDR1 SGHDT, CDR2 YYEEEE. Between the trimmed V and J ends, which lost 0 bases and 4 bases, there was a span of 8 bases. The CDR3 is 14 residues long. In DNA form, the CDR3 reads TGTGCCAGCAGCTTGGGACAGACGAATCAGCCCCAGCATTTT. Translating it yields CASSLGQTNQPQHF.

The gene calls are TRBV18 and TRBJ1-4, with 8 bases aligning to TRBD1. CDR3 length equals 14 residues. Losses at the gene ends were 5 bases for V and 3 bases for J; bases not matched to a gene: 2. The germline CDR1 and CDR2 sequences are KGHSH and LQKENI. The CDR3: CASSWGQANEKLFF. CDR3 in DNA: TGTGCCAGCTCATGGGGACAGGCTAATGAAAAACTGTTTTTT.

The rearrangement uses TRBV11-2 and TRBJ2-3; D unresolved. In germline, CDR1 is SGHAT, CDR2 FQNNGV. The CDR3 covers 16 residues. V was cut by 5 bases and J by 1 base, with 16 bases left in between. CDR3 residues: CASSAAQIRGTDTQYF. CDR3 sequence (DNA): TGTGCCAGCAGCGCCGCCCAGATCCGGGGCACAGATACGCAGTATTTT.

This clone has only one observation. V usage is TRBV6-6 and J usage is TRBJ2-4; no clear D. Trimming took off 5 bases at V and 8 bases at J, with 10 bases between the two ends. Looked up from germline, CDR1 is MNHNY and CDR2 is SVGAGI (reference sequence). This CDR3 comprises 12 residues. CDR3 sequence reads: CASSLEGDIQYF. CDR3 DNA sequence: TGTGCCAGCAGTCTCGAAGGAGACATTCAGTACTTC.

V and J are TRBV27 and TRBJ2-6, with 7 bases aligning to TRBD1. Germline V gives CDR1 MNHEY, CDR2 SMNVEV (reference sequence). The V gene end was trimmed by 4 bases and the J gene end by 0 bases; junction bases not matched to a gene: 9. The CDR3 runs 18 residues. The CDR3, as DNA: TGTGCCAGCAGTTCAAGAAGGACAGGTCTCTCTGGGGCCAACGTCCTGACTTTC. It encodes CASSSRRTGLSGANVLTF.

The chain uses TRBV28 and TRBJ2-7, with D possibly matching TRBD1 (6 bases). Germline CDR1 reads MDHEN; CDR2 reads SYDVKM. Trimming cost V 4 bases and J 4 bases, with 11 bases left between them. The CDR3 totals 13 residues. The DNA of the CDR3 is TGTGCCAGCAGTTATTCACAGGGATACGAGCAGTACTTC. Its protein product is CASSYSQGYEQYF.